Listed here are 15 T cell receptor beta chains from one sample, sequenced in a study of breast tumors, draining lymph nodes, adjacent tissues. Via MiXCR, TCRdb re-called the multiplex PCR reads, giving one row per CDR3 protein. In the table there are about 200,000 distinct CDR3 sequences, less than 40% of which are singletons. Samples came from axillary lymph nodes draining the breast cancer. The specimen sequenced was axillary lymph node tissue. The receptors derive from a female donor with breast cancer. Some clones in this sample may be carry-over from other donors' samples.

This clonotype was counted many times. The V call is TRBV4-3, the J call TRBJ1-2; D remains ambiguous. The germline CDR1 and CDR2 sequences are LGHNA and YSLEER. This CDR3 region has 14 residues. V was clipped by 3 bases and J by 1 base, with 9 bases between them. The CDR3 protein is CASSQRRFNYGYTF. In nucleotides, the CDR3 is TGCGCCAGCAGCCAGAGAAGGTTTAACTATGGCTACACCTTC.

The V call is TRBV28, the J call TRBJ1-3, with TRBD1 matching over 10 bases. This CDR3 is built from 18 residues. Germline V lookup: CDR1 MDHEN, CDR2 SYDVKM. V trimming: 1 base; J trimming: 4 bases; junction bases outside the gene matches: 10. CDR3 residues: CASSLSTGGFSSGNTIYF. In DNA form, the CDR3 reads TGTGCCAGCAGTTTATCGACAGGGGGCTTTTCATCCGGAAACACCATATATTTT.

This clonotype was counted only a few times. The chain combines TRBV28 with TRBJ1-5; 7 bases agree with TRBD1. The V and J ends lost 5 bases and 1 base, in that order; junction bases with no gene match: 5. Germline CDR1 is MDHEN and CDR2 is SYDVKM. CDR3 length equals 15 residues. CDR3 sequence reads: CASSPNRGSNQPQHF. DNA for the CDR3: TGTGCCAGCAGTCCCAACAGGGGAAGCAATCAGCCCCAGCATTTT.

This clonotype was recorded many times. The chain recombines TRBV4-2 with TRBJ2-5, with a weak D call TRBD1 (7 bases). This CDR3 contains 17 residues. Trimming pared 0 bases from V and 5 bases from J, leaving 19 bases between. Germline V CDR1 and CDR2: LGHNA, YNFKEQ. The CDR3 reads CASSQEGAGGLGETQYF. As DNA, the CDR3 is TGTGCCAGCAGCCAAGAGGGGGCAGGGGGGCTGGGGGAGACCCAGTACTTC.

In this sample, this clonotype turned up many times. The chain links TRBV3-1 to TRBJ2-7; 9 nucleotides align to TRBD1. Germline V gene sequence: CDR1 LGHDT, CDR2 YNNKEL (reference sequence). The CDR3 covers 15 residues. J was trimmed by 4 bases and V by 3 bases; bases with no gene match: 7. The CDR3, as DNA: TGTGCCAGCAGCCAGGGGACAGGGAGGGCTTACGAGCAGTACTTC. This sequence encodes CASSQGTGRAYEQYF.

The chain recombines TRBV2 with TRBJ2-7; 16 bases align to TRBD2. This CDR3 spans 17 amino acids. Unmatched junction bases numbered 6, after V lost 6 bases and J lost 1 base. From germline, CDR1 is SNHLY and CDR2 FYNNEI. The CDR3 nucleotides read TGTGCCAGCAGCCGGGGACTAGCGGGGGGGTTTTCCTACGAGCAGTACTTC. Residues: CASSRGLAGGFSYEQYF. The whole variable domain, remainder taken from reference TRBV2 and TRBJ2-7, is EPEVTQTPSHQVTQMGQEVILRCVPISNHLYFYWYRQILGQKVEFLVSFYNNEISEKSEIFDDQFSVERPDGSNFTLKIRSTKLEDSAMYFCASSRGLAGGFSYEQYFGPGTRLTVT.

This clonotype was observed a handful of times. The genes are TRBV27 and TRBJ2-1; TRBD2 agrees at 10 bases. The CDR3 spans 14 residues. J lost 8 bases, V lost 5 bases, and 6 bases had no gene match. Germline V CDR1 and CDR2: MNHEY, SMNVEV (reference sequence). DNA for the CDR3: TGTGCCAGCAGTCAGGGACTAGCGTCCCATGAGCAGTTCTTC. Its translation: CASSQGLASHEQFF.

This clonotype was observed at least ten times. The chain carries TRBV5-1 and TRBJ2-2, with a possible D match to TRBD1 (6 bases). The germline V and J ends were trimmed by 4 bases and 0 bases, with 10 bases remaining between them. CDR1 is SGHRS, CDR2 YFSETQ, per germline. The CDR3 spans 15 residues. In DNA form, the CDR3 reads TGCGCCAGCAGCGACGGGACAACGAACACCGGGGAGCTGTTTTTT. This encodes CASSDGTTNTGELFF.

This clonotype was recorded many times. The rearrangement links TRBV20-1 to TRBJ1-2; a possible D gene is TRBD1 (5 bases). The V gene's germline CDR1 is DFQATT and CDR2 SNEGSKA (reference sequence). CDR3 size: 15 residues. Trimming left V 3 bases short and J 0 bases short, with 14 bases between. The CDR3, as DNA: TGCAGTGCTAGTTCTGCCGCAGGGACTAACTATGGCTACACCTTC. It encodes CSASSAAGTNYGYTF.

The CDR3 DNA is TGTGCCAGCAGCGTCGACAGACACACGGATACGCAGTATTTT. Its translation is CASSVDRHTDTQYF. This chain uses TRBV7-9 with TRBJ2-3, with D maybe TRBD1 (5 bases). The CDR3 loop spans 14 amino acids. Looked up from germline, CDR1 is SEHNR and CDR2 is FQNEAQ (reference sequence). V lost 5 bases and J lost 6, with 15 bases in between. The variable domain in full, with the rest retrieved from reference TRBV7-9 and TRBJ2-3, is DTGVSQNPRHKITKRGQNVTFRCDPISEHNRLYWYRQTLGQGPEFLTYFQNEAQLEKSRLLSDRFSAERPKGSFSTLEIQRTEQGDSAMYLCASSVDRHTDTQYFGPGTRLTVL.

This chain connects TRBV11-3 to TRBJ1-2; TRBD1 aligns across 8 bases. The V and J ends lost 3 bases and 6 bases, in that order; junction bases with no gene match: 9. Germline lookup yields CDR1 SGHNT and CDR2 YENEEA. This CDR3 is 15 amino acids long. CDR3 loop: CASSLTGAPRNGYTF. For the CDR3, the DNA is TGTGCCAGCAGCTTGACAGGGGCACCCAGGAATGGCTACACCTTC.

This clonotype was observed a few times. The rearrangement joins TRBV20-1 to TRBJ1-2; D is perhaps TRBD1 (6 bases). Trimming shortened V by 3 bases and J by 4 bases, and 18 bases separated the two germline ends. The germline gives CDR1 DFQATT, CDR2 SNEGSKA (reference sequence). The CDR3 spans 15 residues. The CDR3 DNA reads TGCAGTGCTAGTGCCTTTAGGGGGGGTGCCTATGGCTACACCTTC. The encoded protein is CSASAFRGGAYGYTF.

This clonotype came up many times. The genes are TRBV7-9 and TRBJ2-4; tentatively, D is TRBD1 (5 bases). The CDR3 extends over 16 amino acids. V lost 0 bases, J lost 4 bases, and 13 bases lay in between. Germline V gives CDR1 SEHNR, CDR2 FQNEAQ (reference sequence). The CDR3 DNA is TGTGCCAGCAGCTTAGCAGGCGCAGGGTCAAAAAACATTCAGTACTTC. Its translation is CASSLAGAGSKNIQYF.

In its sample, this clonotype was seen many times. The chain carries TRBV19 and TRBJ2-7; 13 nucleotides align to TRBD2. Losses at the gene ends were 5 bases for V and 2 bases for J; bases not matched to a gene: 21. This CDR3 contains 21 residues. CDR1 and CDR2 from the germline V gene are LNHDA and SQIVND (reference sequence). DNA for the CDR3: TGTGCCAGTAGTTCAAACCCCGGGACTAGCGGGATGGGTCTGTCTCCCTACGAGCAGTACTTC. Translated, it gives CASSSNPGTSGMGLSPYEQYF.

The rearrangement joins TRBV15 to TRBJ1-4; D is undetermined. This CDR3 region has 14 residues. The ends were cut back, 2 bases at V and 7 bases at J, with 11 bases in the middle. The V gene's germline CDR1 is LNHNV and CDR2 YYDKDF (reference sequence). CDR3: CATSRQRAAEKLFF. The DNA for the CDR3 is TGTGCCACCAGCAGACAGAGGGCGGCTGAAAAACTGTTTTTT.